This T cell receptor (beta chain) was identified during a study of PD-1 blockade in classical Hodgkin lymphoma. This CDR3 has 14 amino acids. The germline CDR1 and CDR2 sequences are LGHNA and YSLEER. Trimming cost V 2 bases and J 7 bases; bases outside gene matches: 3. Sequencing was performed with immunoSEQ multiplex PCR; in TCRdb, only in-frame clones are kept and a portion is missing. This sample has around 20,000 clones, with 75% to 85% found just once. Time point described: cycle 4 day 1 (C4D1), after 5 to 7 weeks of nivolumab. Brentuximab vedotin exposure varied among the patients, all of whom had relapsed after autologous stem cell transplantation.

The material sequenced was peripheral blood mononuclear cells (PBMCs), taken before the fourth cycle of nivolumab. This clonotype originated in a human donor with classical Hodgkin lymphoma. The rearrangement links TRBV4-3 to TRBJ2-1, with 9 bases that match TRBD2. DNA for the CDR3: TGCGCCAGCAGCCAATTGGGACTAGCAAATGAGCAGTTCTTC. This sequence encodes CASSQLGLANEQFF.